This TCR beta chain appears in the sequencing data of a study of cytomegalovirus exposure and HLA in healthy donors. Study information: Later analysis reported that the 120 or so validation repertoires shared the platform of the roughly 710 first-cohort repertoires. Study-level results: Under in vitro conditions, a few CMV-associated chains were confirmed as specific for CMV antigens. Cytomegalovirus-associated TCR beta chains were listed, numbering 164.

Donors came from a validation cohort of over a hundred subjects, distinct from the first 666-subject cohort. A word on this clone: The antigen remains undetermined.

V shed 5 bases, J shed 5 bases, and the junction held 7 bases outside the gene matches. Germline CDR1 reads KGHSH; CDR2 reads LQKENI. The CDR3 covers 14 residues. TCRdb keeps only in-frame clones here, not all; method: immunoSEQ multiplex PCR. The sample yields a few hundred thousand clones, roughly 89% seen once. V and J are TRBV18 and TRBJ1-2, with 8 bases lining up with TRBD1. The specimen sequenced was PBMCs. The source of this sequence is a woman aged 18-29 years in good health and CMV-seronegative. CDR3 region: CASSTGQGRYGYTF. DNA for the CDR3: TGTGCCAGCTCAACCGGACAGGGCAGATATGGCTACACCTTC.